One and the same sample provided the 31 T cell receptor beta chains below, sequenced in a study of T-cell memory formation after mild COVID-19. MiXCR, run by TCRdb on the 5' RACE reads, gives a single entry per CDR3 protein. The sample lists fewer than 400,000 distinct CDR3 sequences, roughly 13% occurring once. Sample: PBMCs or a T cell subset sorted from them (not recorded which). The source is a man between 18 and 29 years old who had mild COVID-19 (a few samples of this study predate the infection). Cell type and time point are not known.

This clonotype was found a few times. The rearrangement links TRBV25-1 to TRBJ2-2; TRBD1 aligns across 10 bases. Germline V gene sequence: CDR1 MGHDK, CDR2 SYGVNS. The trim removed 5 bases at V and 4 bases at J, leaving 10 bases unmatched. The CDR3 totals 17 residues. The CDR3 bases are TGTGCCAGCAGTACCGGGACAGGGGTGTCGGGCACCGGGGAGCTGTTTTTT. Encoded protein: CASSTGTGVSGTGELFF.

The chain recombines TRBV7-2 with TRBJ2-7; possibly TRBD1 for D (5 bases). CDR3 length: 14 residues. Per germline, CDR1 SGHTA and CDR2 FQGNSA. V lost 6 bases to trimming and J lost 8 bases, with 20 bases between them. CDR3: CASSQGFQSAQQYF. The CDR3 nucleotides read TGTGCCAGCAGTCAGGGATTTCAAAGCGCCCAGCAGTACTTC.

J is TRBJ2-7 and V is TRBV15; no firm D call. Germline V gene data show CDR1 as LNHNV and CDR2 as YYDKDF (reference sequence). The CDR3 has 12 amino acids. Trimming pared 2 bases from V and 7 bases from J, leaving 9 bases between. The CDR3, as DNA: TGTGCCACCAGCAGAATTTTCGGGGAGCAGTACGTC. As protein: CATSRIFGEQYV.

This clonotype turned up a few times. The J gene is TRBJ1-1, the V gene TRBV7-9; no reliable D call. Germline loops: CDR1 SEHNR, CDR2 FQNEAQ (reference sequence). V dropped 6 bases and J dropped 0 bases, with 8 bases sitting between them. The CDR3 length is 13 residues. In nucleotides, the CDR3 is TGTGCCAGCAGTTCCTTCATGAACACTGAAGCTTTCTTT. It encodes CASSSFMNTEAFF.

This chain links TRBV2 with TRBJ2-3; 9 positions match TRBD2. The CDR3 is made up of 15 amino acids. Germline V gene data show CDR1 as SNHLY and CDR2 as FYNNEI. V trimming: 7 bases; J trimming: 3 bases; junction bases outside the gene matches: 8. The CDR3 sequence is CASTLAGVGTDTQYF. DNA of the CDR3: TGTGCCAGCACTTTAGCGGGGGTTGGAACAGATACGCAGTATTTT.

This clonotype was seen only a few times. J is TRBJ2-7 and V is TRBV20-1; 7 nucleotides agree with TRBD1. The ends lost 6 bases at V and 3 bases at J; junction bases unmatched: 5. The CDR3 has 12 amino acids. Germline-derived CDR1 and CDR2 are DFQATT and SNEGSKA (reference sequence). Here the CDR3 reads CSAWDSGYEQYF. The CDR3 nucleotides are TGCAGTGCCTGGGACAGCGGCTACGAGCAGTACTTC.

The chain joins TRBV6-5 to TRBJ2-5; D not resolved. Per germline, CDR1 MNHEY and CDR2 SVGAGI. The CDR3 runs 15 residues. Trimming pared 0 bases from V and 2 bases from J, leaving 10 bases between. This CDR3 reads CASSYSIPSQETQYF. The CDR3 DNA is TGTGCCAGCAGTTACTCGATTCCTTCTCAAGAGACCCAGTACTTC.

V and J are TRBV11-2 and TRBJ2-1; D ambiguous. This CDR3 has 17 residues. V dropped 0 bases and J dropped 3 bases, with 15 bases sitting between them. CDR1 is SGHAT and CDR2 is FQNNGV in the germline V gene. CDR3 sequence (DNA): TGTGCCAGCAGCTTAGATCTGAAGAACTCACGCTACAATGAGCAGTTCTTC. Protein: CASSLDLKNSRYNEQFF.

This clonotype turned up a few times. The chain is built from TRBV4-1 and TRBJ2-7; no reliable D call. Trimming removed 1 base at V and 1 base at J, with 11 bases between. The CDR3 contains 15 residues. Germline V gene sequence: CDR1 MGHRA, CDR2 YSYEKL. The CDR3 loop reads CASSQVGAGSYEQYV. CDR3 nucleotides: TGCGCCAGCAGCCAAGTGGGCGCAGGTTCCTACGAGCAGTACGTC.

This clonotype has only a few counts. This CDR3 is CASTPRDEQYV. The DNA of the CDR3 is TGTGCCAGCACCCCTAGGGACGAGCAGTACGTC. V usage is TRBV2 and J usage is TRBJ2-7; D remains ambiguous. The CDR3 extends over 11 amino acids. The germline gives CDR1 SNHLY, CDR2 FYNNEI. Trimming removed 7 bases at V and 5 bases at J, with 9 bases between.

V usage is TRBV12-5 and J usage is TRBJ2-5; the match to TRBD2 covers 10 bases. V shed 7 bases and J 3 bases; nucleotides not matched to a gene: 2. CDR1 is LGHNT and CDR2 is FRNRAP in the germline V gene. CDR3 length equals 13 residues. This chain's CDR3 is CASELAGKETQYF. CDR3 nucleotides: TGTGCTAGTGAACTAGCGGGGAAAGAGACCCAGTACTTC. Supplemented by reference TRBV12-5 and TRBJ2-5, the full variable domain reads DARVTQTPRHKVTEMGQEVTMRCQPILGHNTVFWYRQTMMQGLELLAYFRNRAPLDDSGMPKDRFSAEMPDATLATLKIQPSEPRDSAVYFCASELAGKETQYFGPGTRLLVL.

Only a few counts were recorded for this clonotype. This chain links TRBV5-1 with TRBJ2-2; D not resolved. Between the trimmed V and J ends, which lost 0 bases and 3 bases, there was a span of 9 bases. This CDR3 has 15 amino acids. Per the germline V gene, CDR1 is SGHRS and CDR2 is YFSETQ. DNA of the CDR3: TGCGCCAGCAGCTTGGTTTTTCTGGACACCGGGGAGCTGTTTTTT. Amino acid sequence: CASSLVFLDTGELFF.

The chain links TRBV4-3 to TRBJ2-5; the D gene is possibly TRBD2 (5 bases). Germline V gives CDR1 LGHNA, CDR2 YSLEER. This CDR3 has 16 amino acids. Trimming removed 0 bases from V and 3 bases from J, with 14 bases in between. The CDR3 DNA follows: TGCGCCAGCAGCCAAGACATCTTCCGGGGAAAAGAGACCCAGTACTTC. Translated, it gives CASSQDIFRGKETQYF.

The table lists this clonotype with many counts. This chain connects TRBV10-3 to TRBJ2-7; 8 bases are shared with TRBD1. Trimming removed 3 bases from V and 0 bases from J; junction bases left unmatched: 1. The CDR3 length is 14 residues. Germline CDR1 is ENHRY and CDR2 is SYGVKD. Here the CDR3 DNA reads TGTGCCATCAGTGACGGGACAGGCTCCTACGAGCAGTACTTC. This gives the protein CAISDGTGSYEQYF.

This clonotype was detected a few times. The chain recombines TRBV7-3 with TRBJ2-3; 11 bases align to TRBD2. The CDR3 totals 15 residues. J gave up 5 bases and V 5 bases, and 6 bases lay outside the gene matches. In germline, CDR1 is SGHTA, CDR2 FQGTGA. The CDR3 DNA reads TGTGCCAGCAGCCCTTTAGCGGGGGGGGGAGATACGCAGTATTTT. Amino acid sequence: CASSPLAGGGDTQYF.

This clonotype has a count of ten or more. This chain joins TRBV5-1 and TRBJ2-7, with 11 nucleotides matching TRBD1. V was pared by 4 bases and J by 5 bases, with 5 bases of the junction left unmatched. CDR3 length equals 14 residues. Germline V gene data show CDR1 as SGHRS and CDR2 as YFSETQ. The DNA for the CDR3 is TGCGCCAGCAGCCCTCGGACAGGGGGCGACGAGCAGTACTTC. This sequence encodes CASSPRTGGDEQYF.

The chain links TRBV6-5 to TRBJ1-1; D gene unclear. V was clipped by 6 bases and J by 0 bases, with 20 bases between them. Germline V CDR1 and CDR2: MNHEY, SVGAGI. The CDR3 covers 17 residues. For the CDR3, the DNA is TGTGCCAGCAGCTTAGATTCCGGGGTAGGCTTGAACACTGAAGCTTTCTTT. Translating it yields CASSLDSGVGLNTEAFF.

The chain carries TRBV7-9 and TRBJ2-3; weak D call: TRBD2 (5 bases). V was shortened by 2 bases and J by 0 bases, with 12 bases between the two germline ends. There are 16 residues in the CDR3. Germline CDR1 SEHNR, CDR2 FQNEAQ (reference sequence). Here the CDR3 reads CASSLMVEVSTDTQYF. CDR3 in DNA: TGTGCCAGCAGCTTAATGGTGGAGGTTAGCACAGATACGCAGTATTTT. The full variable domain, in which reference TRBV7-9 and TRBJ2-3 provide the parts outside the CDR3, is DTGVSQNPRHKITKRGQNVTFRCDPISEHNRLYWYRQTLGQGPEFLTYFQNEAQLEKSRLLSDRFSAERPKGSFSTLEIQRTEQGDSAMYLCASSLMVEVSTDTQYFGPGTRLTVL.

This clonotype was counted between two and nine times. CDR3 nucleotides: TGCGCCAGCAGGAGACAGGGGTTAAATGGCTACACCTTC. This translates into CASRRQGLNGYTF. The chain is built from TRBV10-2 and TRBJ1-2, with 8 bases lining up with TRBD1. The ends lost 6 bases at V and 6 bases at J; junction bases unmatched: 6. This CDR3 is 13 amino acids long. Per the germline V gene, CDR1 is WSHSY and CDR2 is SAAADI.

CDR3 loop: CASAAGGENIQYF. Written as DNA, the CDR3 is TGCGCCAGCGCCGCAGGGGGGGAGAACATTCAGTACTTC. The chain has TRBV5-1 and TRBJ2-4; D may correspond to TRBD1 or TRBD2 (7 bases each). V was clipped by 7 bases and J by 7 bases, with 15 bases between them. The CDR3 length is 13 residues. CDR1 SGHRS and CDR2 YFSETQ come from the germline V gene.

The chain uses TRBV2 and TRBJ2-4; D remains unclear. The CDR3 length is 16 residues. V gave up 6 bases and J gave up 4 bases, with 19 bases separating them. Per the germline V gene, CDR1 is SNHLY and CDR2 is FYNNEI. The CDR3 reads CASRPPQANGKNIQYF. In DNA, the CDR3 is TGTGCCAGCAGACCCCCGCAGGCCAATGGGAAAAACATTCAGTACTTC. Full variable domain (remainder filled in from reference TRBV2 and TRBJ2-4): EPEVTQTPSHQVTQMGQEVILRCVPISNHLYFYWYRQILGQKVEFLVSFYNNEISEKSEIFDDQFSVERPDGSNFTLKIRSTKLEDSAMYFCASRPPQANGKNIQYFGAGTRLSVL.

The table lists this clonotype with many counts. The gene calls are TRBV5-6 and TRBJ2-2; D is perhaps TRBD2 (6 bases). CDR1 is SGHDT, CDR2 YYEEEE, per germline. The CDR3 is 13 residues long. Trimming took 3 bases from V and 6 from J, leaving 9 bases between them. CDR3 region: CASSSWGAGELFF. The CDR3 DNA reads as TGTGCCAGCAGCTCCTGGGGGGCCGGGGAGCTGTTTTTT. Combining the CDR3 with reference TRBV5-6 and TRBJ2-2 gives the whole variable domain DAGVTQSPTHLIKTRGQQVTLRCSPKSGHDTVSWYQQALGQGPQFIFQYYEEEERQRGNFPDRFSGHQFPNYSSELNVNALLLGDSALYLCASSSWGAGELFFGEGSRLTVL.

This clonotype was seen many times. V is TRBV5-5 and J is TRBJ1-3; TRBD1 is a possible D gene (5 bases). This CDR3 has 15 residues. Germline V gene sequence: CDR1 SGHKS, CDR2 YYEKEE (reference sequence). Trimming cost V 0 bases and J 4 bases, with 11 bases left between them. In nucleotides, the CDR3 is TGTGCCAGCAGCTTGGGCCACGGACACGGAAACACCATATATTTT. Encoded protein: CASSLGHGHGNTIYF.

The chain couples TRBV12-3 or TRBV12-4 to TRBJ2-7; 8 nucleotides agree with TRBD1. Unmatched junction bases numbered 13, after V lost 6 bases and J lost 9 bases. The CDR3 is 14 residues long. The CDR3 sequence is CASRPTGDWGPQYV. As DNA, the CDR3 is TGTGCCAGCAGGCCGACAGGGGATTGGGGTCCGCAGTACGTC.

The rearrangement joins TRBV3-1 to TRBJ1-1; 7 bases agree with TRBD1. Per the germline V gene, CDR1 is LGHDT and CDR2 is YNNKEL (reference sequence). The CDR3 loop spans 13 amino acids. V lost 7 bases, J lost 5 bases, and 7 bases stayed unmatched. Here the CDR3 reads CASIATGRTEAFF. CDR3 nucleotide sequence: TGTGCCAGCATCGCGACAGGGAGGACTGAAGCTTTCTTT.

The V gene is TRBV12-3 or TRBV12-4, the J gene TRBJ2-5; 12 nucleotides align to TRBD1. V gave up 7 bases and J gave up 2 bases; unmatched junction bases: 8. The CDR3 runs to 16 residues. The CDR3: CASNPGQGAVQETQYF. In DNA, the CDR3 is TGTGCCAGCAACCCGGGACAGGGGGCTGTTCAAGAGACCCAGTACTTC.

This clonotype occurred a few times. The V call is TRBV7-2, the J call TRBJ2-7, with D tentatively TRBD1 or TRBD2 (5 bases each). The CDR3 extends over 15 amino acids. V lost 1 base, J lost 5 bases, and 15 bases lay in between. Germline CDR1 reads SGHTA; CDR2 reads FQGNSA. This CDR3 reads CASSLGDRSPNEQYF. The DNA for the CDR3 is TGTGCCAGCAGCTTAGGGGACCGATCCCCTAACGAGCAGTACTTC.

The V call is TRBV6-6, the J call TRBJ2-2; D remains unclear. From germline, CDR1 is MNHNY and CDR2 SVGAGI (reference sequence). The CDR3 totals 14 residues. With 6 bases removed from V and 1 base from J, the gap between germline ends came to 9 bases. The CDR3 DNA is TGTGCCAGCAGAAAAGACGGGAACACCGGGGAGCTGTTTTTT. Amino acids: CASRKDGNTGELFF.

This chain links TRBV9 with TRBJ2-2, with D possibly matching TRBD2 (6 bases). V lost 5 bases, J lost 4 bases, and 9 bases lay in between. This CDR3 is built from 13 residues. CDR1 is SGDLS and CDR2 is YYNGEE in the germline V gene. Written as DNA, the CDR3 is TGTGCCAGCAGACGGGAGTTCACCGGGGAGCTGTTTTTT. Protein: CASRREFTGELFF.

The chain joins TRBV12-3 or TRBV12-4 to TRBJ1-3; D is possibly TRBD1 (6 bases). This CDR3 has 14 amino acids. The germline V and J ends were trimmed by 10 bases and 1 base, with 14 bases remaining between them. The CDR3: CAIKTDSSGNTIYF. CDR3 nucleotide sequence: TGTGCCATAAAGACGGACAGTTCTGGAAACACCATATATTTT.

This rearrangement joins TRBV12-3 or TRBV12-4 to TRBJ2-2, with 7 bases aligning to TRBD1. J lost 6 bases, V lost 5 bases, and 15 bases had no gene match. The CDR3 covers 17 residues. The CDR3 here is CASSPSDRVPGSGELFF. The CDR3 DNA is TGTGCCAGCAGTCCTTCCGACAGGGTCCCAGGGTCCGGGGAGCTGTTTTTT.